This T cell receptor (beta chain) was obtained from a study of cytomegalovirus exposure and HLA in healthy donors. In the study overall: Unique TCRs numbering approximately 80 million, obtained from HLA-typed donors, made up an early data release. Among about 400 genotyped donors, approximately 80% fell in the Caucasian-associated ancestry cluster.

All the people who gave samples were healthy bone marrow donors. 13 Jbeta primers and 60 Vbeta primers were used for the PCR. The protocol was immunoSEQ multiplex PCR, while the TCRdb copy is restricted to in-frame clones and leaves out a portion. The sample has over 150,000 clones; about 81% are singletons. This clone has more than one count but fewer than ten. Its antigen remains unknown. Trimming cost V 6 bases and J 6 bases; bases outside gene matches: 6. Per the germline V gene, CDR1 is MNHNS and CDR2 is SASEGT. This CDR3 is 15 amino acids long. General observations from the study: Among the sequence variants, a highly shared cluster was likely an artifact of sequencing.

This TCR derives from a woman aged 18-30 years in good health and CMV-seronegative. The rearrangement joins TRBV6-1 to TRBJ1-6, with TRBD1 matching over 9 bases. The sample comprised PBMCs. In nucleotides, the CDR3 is TGTGCCAGCAGGACACAGGGGGCTGTTAATTCACCCCTCCACTTT. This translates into CASRTQGAVNSPLHF.